The clone carrying this TCR beta chain appeared many times. These data originate in a study of early T cells in non-severe SARS-CoV-2 infection. CDR1 is ENHRY, CDR2 SYGVKD, per germline. The V gene lost 2 bases and the J gene lost 8 bases, with 16 bases spanning the gap. The CDR3 extends over 15 amino acids. Each CDR3 protein gets one entry after TCRdb re-called the 5' RACE reads with MiXCR. This table holds around 50,000 distinct CDR3 sequences, around 12% found once. Sample: whole blood. The sequence came from an adult who was a healthcare worker with PCR-confirmed SARS-CoV-2 infection or an uninfected control (not recorded which). The chain employs TRBV10-3 and TRBJ2-1, with D maybe TRBD2 (5 bases). In DNA, the CDR3 is TGTGCCATCAGTGAGGGCAGGAGGAAGTCCGATGAGCAGTTCTTC. It encodes CAISEGRRKSDEQFF.